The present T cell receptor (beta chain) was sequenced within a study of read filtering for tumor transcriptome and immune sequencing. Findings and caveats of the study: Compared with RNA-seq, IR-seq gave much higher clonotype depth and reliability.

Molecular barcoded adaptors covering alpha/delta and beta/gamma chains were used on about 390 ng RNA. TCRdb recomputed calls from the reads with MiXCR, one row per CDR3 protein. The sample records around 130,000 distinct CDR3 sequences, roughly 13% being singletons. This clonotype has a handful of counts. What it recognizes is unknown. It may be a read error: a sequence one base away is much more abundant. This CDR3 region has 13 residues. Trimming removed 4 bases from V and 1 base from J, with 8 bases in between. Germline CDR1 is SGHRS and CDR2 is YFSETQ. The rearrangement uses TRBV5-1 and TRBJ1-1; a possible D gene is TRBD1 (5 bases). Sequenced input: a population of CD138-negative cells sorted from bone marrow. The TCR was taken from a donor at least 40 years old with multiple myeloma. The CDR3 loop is CASSLGTNTEAFF. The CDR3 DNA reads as TGCGCCAGCAGCCTTGGGACGAACACTGAAGCTTTCTTT.